Described below is a single T cell receptor (beta chain) sequence and its context. Which antigen it targets is not known. Base qualities are not at hand, and no much larger clone is one base apart. The data stem from a study of T cell repertoires in cytomegalovirus infection (dated by TCRdb to between 2019 and 2020). In terms of the full investigation: Alongside well-studied HLA-B-restricted epitopes, the peptide stimulations were aimed at recently identified HLA-C-restricted CMV epitopes, whose presentation resists viral immunomodulation. Because public TCR beta signatures pointed to carriage of CMV infection together with the matching HLA type, the HLA type of each donor mattered for the analysis. Broader findings and caveats from the paper: The ex vivo response was dominated by HLA-C-restricted CMV-specific TCR beta clonotypes, and the single most frequent clonotype in two of eight donors was supplied by these HLA-C-restricted clonotypes. In both this cohort and an independent roughly 330-donor cohort, the cumulative frequency of public TCR beta family members distinguished carriers of CMV infection plus the relevant HLA type.

The sample's treatment or condition label is to be understood as: in vitro stimulation with specific CMV peptide epitopes to enrich CMV-specific T cells. As encoded in the germline V gene (reference sequence), CDR1 is SGHNT while CDR2 is YYREEE. The CDR3 spans 18 residues, from the cysteine through the phenylalanine. This entry keeps only the CDR3 DNA: 54 bases, framed from base 1. Germline trimming: 4 bases from V, 4 bases from J; junction bases outside gene matches: 8. The sequencer was an Illumina HiSeq 1500. TCRdb redid the processing of the public reads, applying fastp at Q25 and MiXCR, and retained in-frame beta chains. Records with the same CDR3 protein are collapsed into one entry carrying the most frequent genes and DNA. The sample table holds roughly 990,000 distinct CDR3 sequences, of which approximately 30% were seen once. The ten largest clonotypes hold under 15% of the sample.

The chain was built from TRBV5-4 and TRBJ2-2; 15 central bases correspond to TRBD2. This specimen was cultured CD8+ T cells from PBMCs, taken from culture after CMV antigen stimulation. The sequence was collected from a human donor in good health (CMV status not recorded). Some clones in this sample may be carry-over from other donors' samples. The DNA reads as follows: TGTGCCAGCAGCACCGGACTAGCGGGGGGGCTAGGCACCGGGGAGCTGTTTTTT. The resulting protein is CASSTGLAGGLGTGELFF.